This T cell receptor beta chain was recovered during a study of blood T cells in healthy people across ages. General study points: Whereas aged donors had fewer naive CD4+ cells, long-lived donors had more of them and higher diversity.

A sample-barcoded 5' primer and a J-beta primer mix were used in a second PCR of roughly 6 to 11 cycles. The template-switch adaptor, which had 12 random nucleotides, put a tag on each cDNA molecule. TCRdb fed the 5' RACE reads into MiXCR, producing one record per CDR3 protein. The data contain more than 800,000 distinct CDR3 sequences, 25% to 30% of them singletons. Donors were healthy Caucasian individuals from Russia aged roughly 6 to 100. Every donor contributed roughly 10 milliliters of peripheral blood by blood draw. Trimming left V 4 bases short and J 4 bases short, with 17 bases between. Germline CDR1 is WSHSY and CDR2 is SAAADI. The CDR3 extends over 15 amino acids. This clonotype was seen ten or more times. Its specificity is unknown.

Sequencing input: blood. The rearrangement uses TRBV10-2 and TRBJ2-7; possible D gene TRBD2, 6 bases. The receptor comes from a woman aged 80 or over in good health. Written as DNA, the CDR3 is TGCGCCAGCAGTGTGTCCGGGACTCCGATTTACGAGCAGTACTTC. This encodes CASSVSGTPIYEQYF.